This TCR beta chain emerged from a study of shared clonotypes between healthy human individuals. Study context: CD4 naive and memory got three plates each, CD8 naive two, CD8 memory one.

This clone has a single count. What it binds is unknown. As originally analysed: With immunoSEQ giving junction-only sequences and no quality scores, filtering differed. The assay was immunoSEQ multiplex PCR, and TCRdb's table has in-frame clones only and misses some. That table furnishes V, J and clone size, whereas the DNA furnished D and trimming. The sample shows some 1 million clones, around 76% of them seen only once. CD4+ cells were split into CD45RA+ naive and CD45RA-negative memory subsets. The germline V and J ends were trimmed by 4 bases and 0 bases, with 9 bases remaining between them. Germline values: CDR1 WSHSY, CDR2 SAAADI. This CDR3 is built from 14 residues. General study points: The study generally estimated greater richness for naive than memory subsets.

The sample consisted of memory CD4+ T cells sorted from blood. This sample's subset: CD45RA-negative fraction. The chain joins TRBV10-2 to TRBJ1-1; D is undetermined. This TCR was sampled from a man aged 18 to 35 in good health. CDR3 coding DNA: TGCGCCAGCAGTGTGACCCAAATGAACACTGAAGCTTTCTTT. It yields the protein CASSVTQMNTEAFF.